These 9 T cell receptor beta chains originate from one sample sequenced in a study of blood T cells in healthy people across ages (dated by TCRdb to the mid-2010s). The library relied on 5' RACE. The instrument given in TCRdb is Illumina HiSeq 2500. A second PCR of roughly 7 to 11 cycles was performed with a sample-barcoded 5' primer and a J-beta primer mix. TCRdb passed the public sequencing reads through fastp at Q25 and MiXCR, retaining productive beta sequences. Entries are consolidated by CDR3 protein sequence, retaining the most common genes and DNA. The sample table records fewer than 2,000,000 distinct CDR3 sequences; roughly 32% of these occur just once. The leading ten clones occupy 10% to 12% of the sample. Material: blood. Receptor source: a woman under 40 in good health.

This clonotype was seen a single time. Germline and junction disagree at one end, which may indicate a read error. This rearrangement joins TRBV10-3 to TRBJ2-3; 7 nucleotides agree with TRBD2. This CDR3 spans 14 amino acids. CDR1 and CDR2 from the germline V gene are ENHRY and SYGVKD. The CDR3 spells CAIRGLEHTDTRYF. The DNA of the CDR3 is TGTGCCATCAGAGGACTAGAGCACACAGATACGCGGTATTTT.

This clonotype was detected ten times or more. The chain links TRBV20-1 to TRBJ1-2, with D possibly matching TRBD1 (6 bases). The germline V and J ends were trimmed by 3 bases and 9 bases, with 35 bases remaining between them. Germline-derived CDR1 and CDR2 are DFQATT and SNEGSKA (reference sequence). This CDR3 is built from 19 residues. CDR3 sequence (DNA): TGCAGTGCTAGGCGAAGAGATTCGACAGGCCCGCTGGCCTTGGGAAGCTACACCTTC. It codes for CSARRRDSTGPLALGSYTF.

CDR3 sequence: CASSFAGQGACEQYF. CDR3 bases: TGTGCCAGCAGCTTCGCCGGACAGGGAGCCTGCGAGCAGTACTTC. V is TRBV7-2 and J is TRBJ2-5; 8 positions match TRBD1. Judging by the DNA end, TRBJ2-7 fits better; the J call may be wrong. Germline CDR1 SGHTA, CDR2 FQGNSA. This CDR3 comprises 15 residues.

The CDR3 DNA is TGTGCCAGCAGAAGCTCAGACAGGCCACCCCTCCACTTT. Its protein product is CASRSSDRPPLHF. V usage is TRBV12-3 or TRBV12-4 and J usage is TRBJ1-6; D is possibly TRBD1 (6 bases). The CDR3 has 13 residues. Deletions cut 6 bases from V and 11 bases from J, with 14 bases between.

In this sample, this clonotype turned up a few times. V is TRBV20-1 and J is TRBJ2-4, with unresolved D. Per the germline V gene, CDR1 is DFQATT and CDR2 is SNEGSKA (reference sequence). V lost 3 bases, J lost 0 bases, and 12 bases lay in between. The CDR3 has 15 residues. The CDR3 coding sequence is TGCAGTGCTAGTGACACCCCGGGAGCCAAAAACATTCAGTACTTC. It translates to CSASDTPGAKNIQYF.

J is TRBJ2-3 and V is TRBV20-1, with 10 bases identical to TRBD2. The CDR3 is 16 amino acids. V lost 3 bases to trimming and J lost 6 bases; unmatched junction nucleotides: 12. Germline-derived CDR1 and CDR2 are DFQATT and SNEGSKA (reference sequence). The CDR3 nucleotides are TGCAGTGCTAGTAAAAACGGACTAGCGGATGGCGATACGCAGTATTTT. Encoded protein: CSASKNGLADGDTQYF.

The CDR3 spells CSARSGQGAPGYGYTF. The CDR3, as DNA: TGCAGTGCTAGGTCGGGACAGGGGGCGCCGGGCTATGGCTACACCTTC. The chain carries TRBV20-1 and TRBJ1-2, with 12 bases lining up with TRBD1. J was trimmed by 4 bases and V by 3 bases; bases with no gene match: 9. CDR1 and CDR2 (germline): DFQATT, SNEGSKA (reference sequence). The CDR3 runs 16 residues.

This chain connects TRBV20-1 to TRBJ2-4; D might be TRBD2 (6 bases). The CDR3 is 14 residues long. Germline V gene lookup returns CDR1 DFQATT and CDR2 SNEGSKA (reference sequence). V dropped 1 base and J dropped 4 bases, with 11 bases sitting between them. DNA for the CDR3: TGCAGTGCTAGAGCCCGGGCGGGGAAAAACATTCAGTACTTC. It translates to CSARARAGKNIQYF.

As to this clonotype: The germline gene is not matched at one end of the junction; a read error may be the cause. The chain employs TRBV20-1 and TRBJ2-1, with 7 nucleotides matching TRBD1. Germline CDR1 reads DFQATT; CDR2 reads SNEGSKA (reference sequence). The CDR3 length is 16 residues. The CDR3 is CSVRNSGRGPYNEQFF. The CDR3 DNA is TGCAGTGTTAGAAACAGTGGTAGGGGGCCCTACAATGAGCAGTTCTTC.